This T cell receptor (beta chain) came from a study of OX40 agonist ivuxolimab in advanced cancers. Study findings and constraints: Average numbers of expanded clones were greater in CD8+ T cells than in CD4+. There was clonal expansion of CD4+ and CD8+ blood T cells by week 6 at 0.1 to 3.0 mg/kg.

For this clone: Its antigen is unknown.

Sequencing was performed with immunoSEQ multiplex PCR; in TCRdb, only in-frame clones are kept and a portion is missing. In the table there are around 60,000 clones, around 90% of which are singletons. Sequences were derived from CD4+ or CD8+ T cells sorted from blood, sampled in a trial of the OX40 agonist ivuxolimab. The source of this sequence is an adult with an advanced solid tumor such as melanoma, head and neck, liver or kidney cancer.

The CDR3 loop reads CASSPQTVSSSYEQYF. The CDR3, as DNA: TGTGCCAGCAGTCCACAGACAGTCTCCAGCTCCTACGAGCAGTACTTC. The chain employs TRBV27 and TRBJ2-7; a possible D gene is TRBD1 (5 bases). CDR1 and CDR2 from the germline V gene are MNHEY and SMNVEV (reference sequence). The CDR3 runs to 16 residues. The germline V and J ends were trimmed by 5 bases and 0 bases, with 17 bases remaining between them.